This T cell receptor (beta chain) was identified during a study of shared clonotypes between healthy human individuals. Study as a whole: The donor group consisted of two women and a few men, aged 18 to 49. Study observations and caveats: Donors were few, which limited the genetic and exposure-history diversity represented.

The test was conducted at deep level. The assay was immunoSEQ multiplex PCR, and TCRdb's table has in-frame clones only and misses some. The table has around 2,100,000 clones, around 96% seen once; the top ten hold roughly 1.2%. Turning to this clone: The antigen is not known.

CD45RO-negative CD8 cells positively selected for CCR7 made up the naive population, which excluded terminally differentiated effector memory CD45RA+ cells. V shed 4 bases and J shed 5 bases, with 11 bases lying between them. CDR3 length: 13 residues. CDR1 and CDR2 from the germline V gene are MNHEY and SVGAGI. This chain links TRBV6-5 with TRBJ2-5, with D possibly being TRBD1 (6 bases). The sequence was collected from a man between 18 and 29 years old in good health. The sample comprised naive CD8+ T cells sorted from blood. The CDR3 sequence: CASSFLDRETQYF. CDR3 DNA sequence: TGTGCCAGCAGTTTCCTAGACAGGGAGACCCAGTACTTC.